This T cell receptor (beta chain) was recovered during a study of metastatic and nonmetastatic thyroid tumors. Study context: Patients with malignant and benign thyroid disease provided blood and tumor or nodule tissue, whose repertoires were compared.

Authors' methods: Between-group CDR3 differences, defined by clinicopathological status, yielded a distant-metastasis classifier for papillary thyroid cancer. TCRdb re-called clones via MiXCR from the PCR reads. These V and J calls are TCRdb output, not the study's own analysis. The sample carries some 30,000 clones, 25% to 30% recorded once. Until they underwent thyroid surgery, no patient had received any treatment. Study-level results: For both blood and tumor, malignant thyroid tumors reportedly showed significantly higher TCR beta diversity than benign nodules did.

In its sample, this clone is medium-sized (0.01 to 0.1%). Antigen: not known. Looked up from germline, CDR1 is SGHRS and CDR2 is YFSETQ. The V gene lost 0 bases and the J gene lost 4 bases, with 14 bases spanning the gap. This CDR3 is built from 15 residues. Sequencing was done on a sample of blood. The clonotype originates from a female donor with papillary thyroid cancer or a benign thyroid nodule (not recorded which). Some clones in this sample may be carry-over from other donors' samples. V gene TRBV5-1 combines with J gene TRBJ2-7; possibly TRBD1 for D (7 bases). The CDR3 region has the DNA TGCGCCAGCAGCTTGGCCCCAGGGGGAGGTTACGAGCAGTACTTC. Protein: CASSLAPGGGYEQYF.